This entry describes one T cell receptor beta chain. Its antigen is undetermined. Every donor provided one heparinised blood draw, which averaged approximately 100 mL. Sorting with CD45RO/CCR7/CD25/CD127/CD95/CD27 yielded naive, central memory, regulatory and stem-like memory CD4+ cells. Without exception, sorted populations had purity beyond 95%. The germline V gene has CDR1 MNHEY and CDR2 SMNVEV (reference sequence). V lost 4 bases to trimming and J lost 4 bases; unmatched junction nucleotides: 8. This CDR3 contains 16 residues. The isolated RNA, all of it, was reverse transcribed, so expressed TCRB transcripts were what got sequenced. The protocol was immunoSEQ multiplex PCR, while the TCRdb copy is restricted to in-frame clones and leaves out a portion. Seen here are 600,000 to 650,000 clones, roughly a sixth observed once, and the top ten hold roughly 0.098%. The data stem from a study of beta chain features in type 1 diabetes.

Overall study results and limits: Significant though moderate, a shortening of TCRB CDR3s appeared in all four CD4+ subsets of Type 1 diabetes patients.

The sequencing sample was made of naive CD4+ T cells from blood. The clonotype comes from a man aged 18 to 30 in good health. This chain links TRBV27 with TRBJ2-1, with 9 bases that match TRBD2. CDR3 DNA sequence: TGTGCCAGCAGTTGGCTAGCGGGGAAAACTTACAATGAGCAGTTCTTC. Translating it yields CASSWLAGKTYNEQFF.